Sequencing of this T cell receptor (beta chain) was carried out in a study of T-cell reconstitution after alpha-beta-depleted transplantation in children. V was trimmed by 4 bases and J by 0 bases, leaving 7 bases between them. The CDR3 totals 13 residues. General study results and limits: In some patients, recipient T cells and intrathymic progenitors surviving conditioning explained high day-60 diversity. Reportedly, alpha-beta T cells present about two months post-transplant originated from several hundred expanded clones of graft origin. Diversity and T-cell counts at one year after transplant derived mostly from new T cells.

Preparation of the TCRbeta library was carried out with unique molecular identifiers. TCRdb ran MiXCR on the PCR reads and lists one entry per CDR3 protein. The table lists about 510,000 distinct CDR3 sequences, around 10% of them singletons. This clonotype was seen a few times. Its antigen remains unknown. The chain links TRBV12-3 or TRBV12-4 to TRBJ2-7, with D unresolved. This sequence originates from a female patient aged 2 to 10 who had a stem cell transplant for aplastic anemia, so the T cells may come from the graft donor. This specimen consisted of PBMCs, mostly from graft donor cells, obtained 180 days after TCRalphabeta/CD19-depleted stem cell transplant. This CDR3 reads CASSWSGSYEQYF. The DNA for the CDR3 is TGTGCCAGCAGTTGGAGTGGCTCCTACGAGCAGTACTTC.